Listed here are 28 T cell receptor beta chains from one sample, sequenced in a study of identical twins. TCRdb independently ran MiXCR on the 5' RACE reads; one entry per CDR3 protein. The sample has over 250,000 distinct CDR3 sequences; less than 9.5% are singletons. These data are also associated with another study on yellow fever vaccine responses in identical twins.

Sample: CD8+ T cells sorted from blood. All receptors derive from a woman aged 18-29 years in good health.

V and J are TRBV12-3 or TRBV12-4 and TRBJ2-3; D might be TRBD1 (5 bases). The CDR3 is 15 residues long. V was trimmed by 4 bases and J by 6 bases, leaving 17 bases between them. CDR3 in DNA: TGTGCCAGCAGTTCTGGACACCCAATACTGGATACGCAGTATTTT. It specifies CASSSGHPILDTQYF.

The chain recombines TRBV18 with TRBJ2-1; 7 bases agree with TRBD2. The germline V gene encodes CDR1 KGHSH and CDR2 LQKENI. CDR3 size: 16 residues. V was pared by 3 bases and J by 2 bases, with 7 bases of the junction left unmatched. CDR3 sequence reads: CASSPTQLAPYNEQFF. The CDR3 DNA reads TGTGCCAGCTCACCGACCCAACTAGCGCCCTACAATGAGCAGTTCTTC. The entire variable domain, with the rest obtained from reference TRBV18 and TRBJ2-1, is as follows: NAGVMQNPRHLVRRRGQEARLRCSPMKGHSHVYWYRQLPEEGLKFMVYLQKENIIDESGMPKERFSAEFPKEGPSILRIQQVVRGDSAAYFCASSPTQLAPYNEQFFGPGTRLTVL.

The chain links TRBV11-2 to TRBJ2-3, with D perhaps given as TRBD1 or TRBD2 (5 bases each). The CDR3 is 17 residues long. The germline V gene has CDR1 SGHAT and CDR2 FQNNGV. Trimming cost V 2 bases and J 0 bases, with 15 bases left between them. CDR3: CASSLRDGTLSTDTQYF. CDR3 bases: TGTGCCAGCAGCTTACGGGACGGAACCCTGAGCACAGATACGCAGTATTTT.

This clonotype was recorded a few times. V is TRBV13 and J is TRBJ2-7; 12 bases agree with TRBD2. The CDR3 has 15 residues. Trimming removed 0 bases from V and 6 bases from J; junction bases left unmatched: 3. The germline CDR1 and CDR2 sequences are PRHDT and FYEKMQ (reference sequence). The CDR3 region has the DNA TGTGCCAGCAGCTTAGGGACTAGCGGGGGCGTCGAGCAGTACTTC. Translation gives CASSLGTSGGVEQYF.

There are a few counts of this clonotype. This chain's CDR3 is CASSQWDRISTDTQYF. CDR3 DNA: TGCGCCAGCAGCCAGTGGGACAGGATTAGCACAGATACGCAGTATTTT. The rearrangement links TRBV5-1 to TRBJ2-3; 8 bases are a match to TRBD1. CDR3 length: 16 amino acids. V lost 4 bases, J lost 0 bases, and 7 bases stayed unmatched. Germline V gene sequence: CDR1 SGHRS, CDR2 YFSETQ.

V and J are TRBV30 and TRBJ2-3; no reliable D call. V dropped 0 bases and J dropped 0 bases, with 7 bases sitting between them. This CDR3 contains 14 residues. The V gene's germline CDR1 is GTSNPN and CDR2 SVGIG (reference sequence). The CDR3 is CAWSVLTSTDTQYF. The DNA of the CDR3 is TGTGCCTGGAGTGTACTGACTAGCACAGATACGCAGTATTTT.

This clonotype was detected ten times or more. The chain links TRBV6-1 to TRBJ1-2; weak D call: TRBD1 (5 bases). Germline lookup yields CDR1 MNHNS and CDR2 SASEGT. The germline V and J ends were trimmed by 7 bases and 3 bases, with 18 bases remaining between them. The CDR3 is 15 amino acids. DNA of the CDR3: TGTGCCAGCACTCAACCGGGACTTAACTACTATGGCTACACCTTC. It codes for CASTQPGLNYYGYTF.

This clonotype was observed a handful of times. This chain links TRBV27 with TRBJ2-7; 7 bases map to TRBD2. CDR3 length: 16 residues. J gave up 4 bases and V 2 bases, and 11 bases lay outside the gene matches. Germline CDR1 and CDR2: MNHEY and SMNVEV (reference sequence). The CDR3 coding sequence is TGTGCCAGCAGTTTAACGGGGGGTTGGAGGGAGTACGAGCAGTACTTC. This translates into CASSLTGGWREYEQYF.

This clonotype was detected a few times. The rearrangement links TRBV7-9 to TRBJ2-7; D possibly corresponds to TRBD1 (5 bases). The CDR3 has 13 amino acids. The germline V gene encodes CDR1 SEHNR and CDR2 FQNEAQ (reference sequence). Trimming took off 5 bases at V and 9 bases at J, with 17 bases between the two ends. CDR3 sequence (DNA): TGTGCCAGCAGCCCCTTGACAGACCAGAGGCAGTACTTC. Translation: CASSPLTDQRQYF.

This clonotype has more than one count but fewer than ten. It may be a read error: a sequence one base away is much more abundant. The J gene is TRBJ2-7, the V gene TRBV2; 8 bases are shared with TRBD1. There are 12 residues in the CDR3. The V and J ends lost 6 bases and 6 bases, in that order; junction bases with no gene match: 4. The V gene's germline CDR1 is SNHLY and CDR2 FYNNEI. CDR3 bases: TGTGCCAGCAGCGAGACAGGGGCCGAGCAGTACTTC. Translation: CASSETGAEQYF.

This clonotype occurred many times. The chain combines TRBV14 with TRBJ2-1, with TRBD1 matching 7 bases. Germline trimming cut 6 bases from V and 0 bases from J; bases unmatched to any gene: 5. This CDR3 spans 15 amino acids. CDR1 and CDR2 (germline): SGHDN, FVKESK. This CDR3 is CASRGTDSSYNEQFF. As DNA, the CDR3 is TGTGCCAGCAGGGGGACAGACAGCTCCTACAATGAGCAGTTCTTC.

This clonotype occurred a few times. V and J are TRBV9 and TRBJ2-2, with TRBD1 identical over 7 bases. The CDR3 has 15 residues. The V segment lost 0 bases and the J segment 3 bases; nucleotides outside the gene matches: 2. CDR1 SGDLS and CDR2 YYNGEE come from the germline V gene. The CDR3 coding sequence is TGTGCCAGCAGCGTAGTAGGGGGCGACACCGGGGAGCTGTTTTTT. This codes for CASSVVGGDTGELFF.

This clonotype was seen only a few times. The chain joins TRBV7-6 to TRBJ2-1; 8 bases align to TRBD2. There are 18 residues in the CDR3. V trimming: 1 base; J trimming: 4 bases; junction bases outside the gene matches: 12. Germline V gene data show CDR1 as SGHVS and CDR2 as FNYEAQ. CDR3 amino acids: CASSLGTSGTYLYNEQFF. The DNA for the CDR3 is TGTGCCAGCAGCTTAGGTACTAGCGGCACCTATCTATACAATGAGCAGTTCTTC.

In this sample, this clonotype turned up many times. This sequence joins TRBV20-1 and TRBJ2-7, with D maybe TRBD2 (5 bases). The V and J ends lost 3 bases and 0 bases respectively, with 9 bases between them. The CDR3 has 13 amino acids. Germline CDR1 is DFQATT and CDR2 is SNEGSKA (reference sequence). The CDR3 protein is CSARPGDSYEQYF. Here the CDR3 DNA reads TGCAGTGCTAGGCCCGGGGACTCCTACGAGCAGTACTTC.

This clonotype has only a few counts. V is TRBV6-1 and J is TRBJ2-7; 8 nucleotides agree with TRBD1. Germline trimming cut 5 bases from V and 2 bases from J; bases unmatched to any gene: 2. The CDR3 totals 13 residues. Germline loops: CDR1 MNHNS, CDR2 SASEGT. The CDR3 DNA reads as TGTGCCAGCAGTACGGACAGGGCCTACGAGCAGTACTTC. It specifies CASSTDRAYEQYF.

The chain is built from TRBV29-1 and TRBJ2-1, with 7 bases matching TRBD1. The CDR3 sequence is 15 residues long. The germline CDR1 and CDR2 sequences are SQVTM and ANQGSEA. The V gene end was trimmed by 3 bases and the J gene end by 2 bases; junction bases not matched to a gene: 7. CDR3 protein: CSVEGPGQTYNEQFF. CDR3 sequence (DNA): TGCAGCGTTGAGGGCCCGGGACAGACCTACAATGAGCAGTTCTTC.

V gene TRBV19 combines with J gene TRBJ2-7; 7 nucleotides agree with TRBD1. V lost 9 bases to trimming and J lost 2 bases; unmatched junction nucleotides: 10. This CDR3 region has 14 residues. Per the germline V gene, CDR1 is LNHDA and CDR2 is SQIVND (reference sequence). Written as DNA, the CDR3 is TGTGCCAGCTCACCCTGGGACAGAACCTACGAGCAGTACTTC. Its translation: CASSPWDRTYEQYF. Supplemented by reference TRBV19 and TRBJ2-7, the full variable domain reads DGGITQSPKYLFRKEGQNVTLSCEQNLNHDAMYWYRQDPGQGLRLIYYSQIVNDFQKGDIAEGYSVSREKKESFPLTVTSAQKNPTAFYLCASSPWDRTYEQYFGPGTRLTVT.

This clonotype was recorded at least ten times. V gene TRBV3-1 combines with J gene TRBJ2-7; D possibly corresponds to TRBD2 (6 bases). The ends were cut back, 0 bases at V and 4 bases at J, with 13 bases in the middle. The CDR3 has 15 amino acids. Germline values: CDR1 LGHDT, CDR2 YNNKEL (reference sequence). The CDR3 nucleotides are TGTGCCAGCAGCCAAGAGGACGGGAGCGGGTACGAGCAGTACTTC. It translates to CASSQEDGSGYEQYF.

The sample holds many counts of this clonotype. The chain uses TRBV29-1 and TRBJ2-1; 12 nucleotides match TRBD2. Germline CDR1 and CDR2: SQVTM and ANQGSEA. After removal of 3 bases from V and 6 bases from J, the junction contained 3 bases not matched to a gene. The CDR3 spans 14 residues. The DNA of the CDR3 is TGCAGCGTTGATAAGGGACTAGCGGGCAATGAGCAGTTCTTC. Translating it yields CSVDKGLAGNEQFF.

V usage is TRBV4-1 and J usage is TRBJ2-7, with D possibly being TRBD2 (5 bases). The V end lost 0 bases, the J end lost 7 bases, and 16 bases lay between the germline ends. Germline assignment: CDR1 MGHRA and CDR2 YSYEKL. The CDR3 covers 15 residues. CDR3 sequence reads: CASSQDRGSVYEQYF. CDR3 DNA: TGCGCCAGCAGCCAAGATAGAGGTAGCGTCTATGAGCAGTACTTC.

This clonotype appeared a few times. The V and J genes are TRBV1 and TRBJ2-1; the table's D call TRBD1 went unverified against the DNA. TRBV1 is a pseudogene locus. The CDR3 spans 11 residues. Here the CDR3 reads CTTGTNNEQFF. In nucleotides, the CDR3 is TGCACCACCGGGACAAACAATGAGCAGTTCTTC.

This chain uses TRBV14 with TRBJ2-1; 8 nucleotides agree with TRBD1. After removal of 0 bases from V and 3 bases from J, the junction contained 4 bases not matched to a gene. The CDR3 runs to 16 residues. The germline V gene has CDR1 SGHDN and CDR2 FVKESK. CDR3 in DNA: TGTGCCAGCAGCCAAGATGGCACAGGGGGCTACAATGAGCAGTTCTTC. This sequence encodes CASSQDGTGGYNEQFF.

Only a few counts were recorded for this clonotype. The gene calls are TRBV7-9 and TRBJ1-1, with a tentative D call TRBD1 (5 bases). Trimming left V 7 bases short and J 3 bases short, with 15 bases between. This CDR3 comprises 14 residues. CDR1 SEHNR and CDR2 FQNEAQ come from the germline V gene (reference sequence). CDR3 sequence: CASNGGRGDTEAFF. CDR3 nucleotide sequence: TGTGCCAGCAATGGAGGGCGGGGGGACACTGAAGCTTTCTTT.

This clonotype was found many times. The J gene is TRBJ1-5, the V gene TRBV12-3 or TRBV12-4, with D maybe TRBD1 (5 bases). The CDR3 spans 17 residues. Trimming removed 3 bases at V and 2 bases at J, with 17 bases between. The DNA for the CDR3 is TGTGCCAGCAGTTTTCATCTCCCGGTAGGGGGCAATCAGCCCCAGCATTTT. Its protein product is CASSFHLPVGGNQPQHF.

This clonotype was recorded at least ten times. The chain carries TRBV7-6 and TRBJ2-7, with TRBD2 matching 11 bases. This CDR3 is 16 amino acids long. V shed 1 base and J 3 bases; nucleotides not matched to a gene: 5. The germline CDR1 and CDR2 sequences are SGHVS and FNYEAQ. CDR3 sequence: CASSLDTSGRLYEQYF. The CDR3 bases are TGTGCCAGCAGCTTAGACACTAGCGGGAGACTCTACGAGCAGTACTTC.

This clonotype was picked up many times. The rearrangement joins TRBV6-2 or TRBV6-3 to TRBJ2-3; 13 positions match TRBD2. The CDR3 runs 14 residues. V lost 8 bases and J lost 5; bases outside the gene matches: 4. Germline V gives CDR1 MNHEY, CDR2 SVGEGT. CDR3 amino acids: CASGLAGAIDTQYF. The CDR3 DNA reads as TGTGCCAGCGGACTAGCGGGAGCAATAGATACGCAGTATTTT.

This clonotype was seen only a few times. This rearrangement joins TRBV11-1 to TRBJ1-5, with TRBD1 matching over 7 bases. This CDR3 is built from 19 residues. The trim removed 4 bases at V and 0 bases at J, leaving 15 bases unmatched. Germline CDR1 and CDR2: SGHAT and FQDESV (reference sequence). The CDR3 DNA reads as TGTGCCAGCAGCTCAAGTGACTGGGACAGTCACCTTAGCAATCAGCCCCAGCATTTT. It specifies CASSSSDWDSHLSNQPQHF.

This clonotype has only a few counts. V gene TRBV20-1 combines with J gene TRBJ2-7; 7 bases are shared with TRBD2. V dropped 0 bases and J dropped 1; count of bases not matched to a gene: 18. The CDR3 runs to 19 residues. Germline V gene data show CDR1 as DFQATT and CDR2 as SNEGSKA (reference sequence). This CDR3 is CSARDKQESAGVRSYEQYF. For the CDR3, the DNA is TGCAGTGCTAGAGACAAACAAGAGTCCGCGGGAGTAAGGTCCTACGAGCAGTACTTC.